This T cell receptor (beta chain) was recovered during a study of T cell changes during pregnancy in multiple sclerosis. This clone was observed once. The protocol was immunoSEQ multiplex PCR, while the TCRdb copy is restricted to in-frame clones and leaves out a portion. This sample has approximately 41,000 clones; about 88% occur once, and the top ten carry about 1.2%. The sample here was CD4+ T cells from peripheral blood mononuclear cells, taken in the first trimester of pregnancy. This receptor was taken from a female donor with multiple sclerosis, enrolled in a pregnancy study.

In DNA form, the CDR3 reads TGTGCCAGCAGCTTAGGCCTGGGACAGGGGGCGTGGGGAAACACCATATATTTT. It codes for CASSLGLGQGAWGNTIYF. The chain employs TRBV13 and TRBJ1-3; TRBD1 agrees at 12 bases. The CDR3 contains 18 residues. Germline V gene sequence: CDR1 PRHDT, CDR2 FYEKMQ (reference sequence). V shed 0 bases and J 4 bases; nucleotides not matched to a gene: 7.